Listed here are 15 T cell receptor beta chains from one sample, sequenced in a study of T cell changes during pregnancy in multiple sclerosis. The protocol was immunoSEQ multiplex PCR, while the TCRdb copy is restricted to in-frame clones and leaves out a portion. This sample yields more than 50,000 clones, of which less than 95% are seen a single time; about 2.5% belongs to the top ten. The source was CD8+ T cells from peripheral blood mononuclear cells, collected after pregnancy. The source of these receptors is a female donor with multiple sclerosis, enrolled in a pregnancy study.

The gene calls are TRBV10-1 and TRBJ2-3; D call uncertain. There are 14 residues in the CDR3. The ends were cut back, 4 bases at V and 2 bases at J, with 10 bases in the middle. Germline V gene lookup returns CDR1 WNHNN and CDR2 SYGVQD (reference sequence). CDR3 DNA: TGCGCCAGCAGTGTGGGCAGGAACACAGATACGCAGTATTTT. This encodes CASSVGRNTDTQYF.

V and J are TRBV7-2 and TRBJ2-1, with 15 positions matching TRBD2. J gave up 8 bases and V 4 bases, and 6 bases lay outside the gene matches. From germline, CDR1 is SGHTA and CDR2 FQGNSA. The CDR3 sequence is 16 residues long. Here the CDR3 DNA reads TGTGCCAGCAGCTCCGGACTAGCGGGAGGGCCCGATGAGCAGTTCTTC. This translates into CASSSGLAGGPDEQFF.

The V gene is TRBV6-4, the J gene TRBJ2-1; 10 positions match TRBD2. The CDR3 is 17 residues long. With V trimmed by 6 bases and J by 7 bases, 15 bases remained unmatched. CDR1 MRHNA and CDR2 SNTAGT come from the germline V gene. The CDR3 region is CASSAGTSDMPWNEQFF. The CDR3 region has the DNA TGTGCCAGCAGCGCGGGGACTAGCGATATGCCCTGGAATGAGCAGTTCTTC.

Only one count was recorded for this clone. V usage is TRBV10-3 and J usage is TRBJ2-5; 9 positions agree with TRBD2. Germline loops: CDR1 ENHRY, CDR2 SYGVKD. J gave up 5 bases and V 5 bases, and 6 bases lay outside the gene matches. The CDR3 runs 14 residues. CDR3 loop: CAISYSGREETQYF. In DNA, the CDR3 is TGTGCCATCAGTTATAGCGGGAGAGAGGAGACCCAGTACTTC.

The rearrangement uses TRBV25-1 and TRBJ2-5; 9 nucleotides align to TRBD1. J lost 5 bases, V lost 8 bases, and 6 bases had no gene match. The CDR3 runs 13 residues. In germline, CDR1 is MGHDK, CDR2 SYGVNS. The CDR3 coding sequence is TGTGCCAGCTCCTACAGGGGGCCGGAGACCCAGTACTTC. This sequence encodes CASSYRGPETQYF.

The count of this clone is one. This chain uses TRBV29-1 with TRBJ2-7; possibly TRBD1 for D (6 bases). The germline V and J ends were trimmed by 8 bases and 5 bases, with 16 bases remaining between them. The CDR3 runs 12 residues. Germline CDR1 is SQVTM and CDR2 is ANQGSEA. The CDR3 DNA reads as TGCAGCATCGTAGGGGGATCCCACGAGCAGTACTTC. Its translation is CSIVGGSHEQYF.

The CDR3 region is CASSLAGGGADTQYF. The DNA for the CDR3 is TGTGCCAGCAGCTTGGCCGGGGGAGGGGCAGATACGCAGTATTTT. The genes are TRBV5-6 and TRBJ2-3; TRBD2 aligns across 7 bases. The CDR3 covers 15 residues. Germline CDR1 reads SGHDT; CDR2 reads YYEEEE. The junction had 5 bases not matched to a gene; V was cut back by 0 bases and J by 4 bases.

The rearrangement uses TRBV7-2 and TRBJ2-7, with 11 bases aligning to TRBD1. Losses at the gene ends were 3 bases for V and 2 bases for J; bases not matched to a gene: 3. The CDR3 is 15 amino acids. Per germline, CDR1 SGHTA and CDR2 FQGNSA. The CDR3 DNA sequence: TGTGCCAGCAGCTTCGGGACAGGGGGGACCTACGAGCAGTACTTC. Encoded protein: CASSFGTGGTYEQYF.

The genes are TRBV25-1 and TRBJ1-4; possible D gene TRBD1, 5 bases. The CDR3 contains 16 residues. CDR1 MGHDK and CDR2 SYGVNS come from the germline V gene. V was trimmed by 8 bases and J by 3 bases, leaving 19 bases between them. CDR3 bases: TGTGCCAGCGGCGGGGCTCAGGCGTATCCTAATGAAAAACTGTTTTTT. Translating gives CASGGAQAYPNEKLFF.

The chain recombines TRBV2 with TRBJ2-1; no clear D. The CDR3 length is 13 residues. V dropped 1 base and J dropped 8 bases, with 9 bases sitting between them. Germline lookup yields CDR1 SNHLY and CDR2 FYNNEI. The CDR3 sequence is CASSEGGSYEQFF. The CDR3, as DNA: TGTGCCAGCAGTGAAGGAGGTAGCTATGAGCAGTTCTTC.

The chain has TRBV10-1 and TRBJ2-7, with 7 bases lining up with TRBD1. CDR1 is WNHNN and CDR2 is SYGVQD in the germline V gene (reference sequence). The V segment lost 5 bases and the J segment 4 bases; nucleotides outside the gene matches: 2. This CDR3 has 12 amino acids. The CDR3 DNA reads TGCGCCAGCAGTTTGACAGGGTACGAGCAGTACTTC. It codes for CASSLTGYEQYF.

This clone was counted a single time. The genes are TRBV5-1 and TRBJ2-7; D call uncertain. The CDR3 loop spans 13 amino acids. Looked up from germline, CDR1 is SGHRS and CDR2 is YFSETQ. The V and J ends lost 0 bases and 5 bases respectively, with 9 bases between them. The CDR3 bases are TGCGCCAGCAGCTTGGCCGACGCGGACGAGCAGTACTTC. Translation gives CASSLADADEQYF.

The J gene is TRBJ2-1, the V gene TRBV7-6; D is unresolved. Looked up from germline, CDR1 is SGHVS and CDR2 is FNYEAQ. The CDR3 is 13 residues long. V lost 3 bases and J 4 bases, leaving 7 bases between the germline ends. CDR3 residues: CASSLVQYNEQFF. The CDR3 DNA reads TGTGCCAGCAGCTTGGTTCAGTACAATGAGCAGTTCTTC.

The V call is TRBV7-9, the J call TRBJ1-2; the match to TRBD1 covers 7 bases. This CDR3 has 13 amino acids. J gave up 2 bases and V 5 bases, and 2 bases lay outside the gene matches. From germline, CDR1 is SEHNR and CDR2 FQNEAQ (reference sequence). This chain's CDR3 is CASSPTGNYGYTF. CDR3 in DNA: TGTGCCAGCAGCCCGACAGGGAACTATGGCTACACCTTC.

The CDR3 region is CASSPGTGYHEQYF. The CDR3 DNA reads as TGTGCCAGCAGCCCTGGGACAGGGTACCACGAGCAGTACTTC. V is TRBV6-5 and J is TRBJ2-7; 9 nucleotides agree with TRBD1. Germline trimming cut 6 bases from V and 5 bases from J; bases unmatched to any gene: 8. Germline V lookup: CDR1 MNHEY, CDR2 SVGAGI. This CDR3 has 14 residues.